This T cell receptor beta chain comes out of a study of OX40 agonist ivuxolimab in advanced cancers. Sequencing used immunoSEQ multiplex PCR; TCRdb keeps in-frame clones, though not all of them. The repertoire holds tens of thousands of clones, with about 88% as singletons. This clone was seen just once. The CDR3 is 12 amino acids. Between the trimmed V and J ends, which lost 6 bases and 8 bases, there was a span of 13 bases. From germline, CDR1 is MNHEY and CDR2 SVGAGI. This chain connects TRBV6-5 to TRBJ1-2; D remains unclear. Sample: CD4+ or CD8+ T cells sorted from blood, taken in a trial of the OX40 agonist ivuxolimab. The source of this sequence is an adult with an advanced solid tumor such as melanoma, head and neck, liver or kidney cancer. Here the CDR3 reads CASSQGRVGYTF. In nucleotides, the CDR3 is TGTGCCAGCAGCCAAGGACGAGTAGGCTACACCTTC.